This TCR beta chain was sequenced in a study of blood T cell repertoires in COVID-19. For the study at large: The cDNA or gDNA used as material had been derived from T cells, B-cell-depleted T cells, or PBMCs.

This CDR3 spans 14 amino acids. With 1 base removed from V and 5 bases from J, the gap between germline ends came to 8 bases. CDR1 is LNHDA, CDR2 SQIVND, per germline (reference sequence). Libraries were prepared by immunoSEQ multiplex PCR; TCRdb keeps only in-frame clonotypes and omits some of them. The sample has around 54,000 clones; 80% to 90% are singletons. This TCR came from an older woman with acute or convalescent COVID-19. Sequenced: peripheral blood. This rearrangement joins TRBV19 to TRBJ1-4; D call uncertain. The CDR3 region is CASSIVAGNEKLFF. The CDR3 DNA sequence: TGTGCCAGTAGTATAGTCGCGGGAAATGAAAAACTGTTTTTT.